This T cell receptor beta chain was recorded in a study of shared clonotypes between healthy human individuals. This CDR3 region has 14 residues. Trimming took 5 bases from V and 1 from J, leaving 12 bases between them. Looked up from germline, CDR1 is SGHRS and CDR2 is YFSETQ. Clones were read by immunoSEQ multiplex PCR, and TCRdb kept only the in-frame ones, dropping some. The table shows some 1 million clones, with about three quarters occurring only once. The TCR was taken from a man aged 18 to 35 in good health. Specimen: memory CD4+ T cells sorted from blood. Described subset: CD45RA-negative fraction. The chain uses TRBV5-1 and TRBJ1-1; TRBD1 is a possible D gene (6 bases). The CDR3 spells CASRPLQGNTEAFF. For the CDR3, the DNA is TGCGCCAGCAGGCCACTACAGGGGAACACTGAAGCTTTCTTT.